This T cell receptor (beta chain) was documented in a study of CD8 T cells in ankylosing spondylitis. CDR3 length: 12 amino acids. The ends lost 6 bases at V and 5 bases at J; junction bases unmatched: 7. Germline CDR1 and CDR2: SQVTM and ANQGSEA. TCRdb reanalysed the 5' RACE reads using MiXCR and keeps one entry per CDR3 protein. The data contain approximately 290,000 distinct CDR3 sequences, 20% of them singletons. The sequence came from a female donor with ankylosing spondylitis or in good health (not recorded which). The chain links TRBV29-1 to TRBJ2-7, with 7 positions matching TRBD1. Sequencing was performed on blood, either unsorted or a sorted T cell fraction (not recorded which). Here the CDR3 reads CSVTGIGDEQYF. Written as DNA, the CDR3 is TGCAGCGTGACAGGGATCGGCGACGAGCAGTACTTC.